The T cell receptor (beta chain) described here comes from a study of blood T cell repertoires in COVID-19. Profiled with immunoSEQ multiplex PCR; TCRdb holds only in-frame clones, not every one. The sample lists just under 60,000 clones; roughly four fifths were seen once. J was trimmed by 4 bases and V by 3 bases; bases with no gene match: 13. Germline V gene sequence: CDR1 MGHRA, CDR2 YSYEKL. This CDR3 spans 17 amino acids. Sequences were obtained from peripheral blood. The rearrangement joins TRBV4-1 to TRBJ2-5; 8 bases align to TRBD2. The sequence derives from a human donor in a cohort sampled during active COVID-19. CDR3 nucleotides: TGCGCCAGCAGCCAGGGGGTGAATAGCGGGAAAGGAGAGACCCAGTACTTC. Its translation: CASSQGVNSGKGETQYF.